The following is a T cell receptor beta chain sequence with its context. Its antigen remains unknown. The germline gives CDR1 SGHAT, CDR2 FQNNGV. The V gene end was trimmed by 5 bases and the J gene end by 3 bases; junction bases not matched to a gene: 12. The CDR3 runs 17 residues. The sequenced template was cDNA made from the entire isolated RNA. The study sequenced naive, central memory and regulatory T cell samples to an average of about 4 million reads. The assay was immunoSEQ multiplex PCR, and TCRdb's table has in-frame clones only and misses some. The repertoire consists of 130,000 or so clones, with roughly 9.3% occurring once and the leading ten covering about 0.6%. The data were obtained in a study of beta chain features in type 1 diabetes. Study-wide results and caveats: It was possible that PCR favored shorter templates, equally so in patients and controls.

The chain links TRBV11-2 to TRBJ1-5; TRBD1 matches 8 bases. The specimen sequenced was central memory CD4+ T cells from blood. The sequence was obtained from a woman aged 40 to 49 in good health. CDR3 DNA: TGTGCCAGCAGCCAAGGACAGGGAGCCACATACAATCAGCCCCAGCATTTT. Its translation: CASSQGQGATYNQPQHF. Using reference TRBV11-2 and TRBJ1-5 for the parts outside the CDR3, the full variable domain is EAGVAQSPRYKIIEKRQSVAFWCNPISGHATLYWYQQILGQGPKLLIQFQNNGVVDDSQLPKDRFSAERLKGVDSTLKIQPAKLEDSAVYLCASSQGQGATYNQPQHFGDGTRLSIL.